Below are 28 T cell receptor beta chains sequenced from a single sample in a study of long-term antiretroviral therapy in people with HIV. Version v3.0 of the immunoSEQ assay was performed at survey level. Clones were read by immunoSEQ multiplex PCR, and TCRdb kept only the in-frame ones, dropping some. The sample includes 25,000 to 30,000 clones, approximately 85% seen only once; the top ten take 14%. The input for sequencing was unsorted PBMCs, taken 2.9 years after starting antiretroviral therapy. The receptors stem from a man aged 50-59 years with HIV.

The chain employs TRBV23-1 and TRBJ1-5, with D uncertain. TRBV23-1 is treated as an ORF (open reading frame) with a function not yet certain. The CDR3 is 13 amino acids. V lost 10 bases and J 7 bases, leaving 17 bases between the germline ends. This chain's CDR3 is CANPGSPPQPQHF. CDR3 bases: TGCGCCAACCCGGGTAGTCCTCCCCAGCCCCAGCATTTT.

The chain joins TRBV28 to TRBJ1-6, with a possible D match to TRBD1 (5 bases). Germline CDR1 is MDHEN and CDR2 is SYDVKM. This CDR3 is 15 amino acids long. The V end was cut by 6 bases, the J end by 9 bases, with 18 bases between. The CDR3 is CASRIDQGLRSPLHF. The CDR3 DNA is TGTGCCAGCAGGATCGACCAGGGCCTACGTTCACCCCTCCACTTT.

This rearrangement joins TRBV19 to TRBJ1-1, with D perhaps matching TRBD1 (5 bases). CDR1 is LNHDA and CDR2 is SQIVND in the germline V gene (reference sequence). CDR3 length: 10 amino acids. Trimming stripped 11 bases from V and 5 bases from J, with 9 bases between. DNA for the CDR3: TGTGCCTCCGAGGGGACTGAAGCTTTCTTT. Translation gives CASEGTEAFF.

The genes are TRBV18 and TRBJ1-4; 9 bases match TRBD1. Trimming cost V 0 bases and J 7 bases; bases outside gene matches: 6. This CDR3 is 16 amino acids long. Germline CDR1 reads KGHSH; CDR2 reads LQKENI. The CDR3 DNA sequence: TGTGCCAGCTCACCACCAAGACAGGGGGGGAGTGAAAAACTGTTTTTT. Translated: CASSPPRQGGSEKLFF.

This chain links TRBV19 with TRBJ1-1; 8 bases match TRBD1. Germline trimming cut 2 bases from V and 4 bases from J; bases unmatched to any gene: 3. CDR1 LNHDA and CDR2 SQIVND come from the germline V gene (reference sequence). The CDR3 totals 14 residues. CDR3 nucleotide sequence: TGTGCCAGTAGTATACAAACAGGGGGCACTGAAGCTTTCTTT. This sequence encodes CASSIQTGGTEAFF.

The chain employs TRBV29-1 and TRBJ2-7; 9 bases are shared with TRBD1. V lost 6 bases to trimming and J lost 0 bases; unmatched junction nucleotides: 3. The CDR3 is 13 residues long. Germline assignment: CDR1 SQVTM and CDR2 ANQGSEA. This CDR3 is CSVNRGPSYEQYF. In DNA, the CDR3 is TGCAGCGTGAACAGGGGGCCCTCCTACGAGCAGTACTTC.

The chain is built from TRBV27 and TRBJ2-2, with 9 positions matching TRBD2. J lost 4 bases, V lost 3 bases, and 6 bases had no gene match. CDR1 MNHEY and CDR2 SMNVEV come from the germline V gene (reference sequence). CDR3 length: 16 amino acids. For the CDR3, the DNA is TGTGCCAGCAGTTTGCGCGGGGGGGTGATCACCGGGGAGCTGTTTTTT. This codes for CASSLRGGVITGELFF.

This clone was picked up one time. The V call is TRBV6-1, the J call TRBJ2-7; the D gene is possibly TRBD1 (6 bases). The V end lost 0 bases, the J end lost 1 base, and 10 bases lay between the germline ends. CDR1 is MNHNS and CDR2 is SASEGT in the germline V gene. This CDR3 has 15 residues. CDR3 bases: TGTGCCAGCAGTGAAGCGCTTCAGGGGTCCTACGAGCAGTACTTC. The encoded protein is CASSEALQGSYEQYF.

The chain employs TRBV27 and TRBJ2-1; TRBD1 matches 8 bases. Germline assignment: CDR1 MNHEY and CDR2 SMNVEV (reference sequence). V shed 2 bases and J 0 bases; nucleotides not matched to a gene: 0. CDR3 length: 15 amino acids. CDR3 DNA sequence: TGTGCCAGCAGTTTAGGGACAGGCTCCTACAATGAGCAGTTCTTC. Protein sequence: CASSLGTGSYNEQFF.

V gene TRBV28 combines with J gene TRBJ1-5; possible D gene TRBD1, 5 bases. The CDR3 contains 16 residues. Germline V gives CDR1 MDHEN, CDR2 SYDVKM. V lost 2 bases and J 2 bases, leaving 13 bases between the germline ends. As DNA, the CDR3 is TGTGCCAGCAGTTTACGCCGACAGACCGGCAATCAGCCCCAGCATTTT. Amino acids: CASSLRRQTGNQPQHF.

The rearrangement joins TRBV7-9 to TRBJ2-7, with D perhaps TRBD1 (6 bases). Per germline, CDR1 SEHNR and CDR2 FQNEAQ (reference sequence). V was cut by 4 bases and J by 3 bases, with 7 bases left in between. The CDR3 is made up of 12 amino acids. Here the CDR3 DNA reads TGTGCCAGCAGCTCACAGGGCTACGAGCAGTACTTC. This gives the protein CASSSQGYEQYF.

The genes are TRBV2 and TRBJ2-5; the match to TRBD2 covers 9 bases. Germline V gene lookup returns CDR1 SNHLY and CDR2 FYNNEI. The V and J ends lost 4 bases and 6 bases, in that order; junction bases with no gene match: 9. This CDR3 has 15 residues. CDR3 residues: CASSVSSGVGKTQYF. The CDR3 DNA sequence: TGTGCCAGCAGTGTGTCTAGCGGGGTAGGAAAGACCCAGTACTTC.

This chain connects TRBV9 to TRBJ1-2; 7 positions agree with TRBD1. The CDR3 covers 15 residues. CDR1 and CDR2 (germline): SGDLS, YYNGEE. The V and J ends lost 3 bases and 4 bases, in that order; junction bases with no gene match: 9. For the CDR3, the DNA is TGTGCCAGCAGCGAAGGAGGGGGCCCTTCCTATGGCTACACCTTC. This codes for CASSEGGGPSYGYTF. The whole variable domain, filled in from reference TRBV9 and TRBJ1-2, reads DSGVTQTPKHLITATGQRVTLRCSPRSGDLSVYWYQQSLDQGLQFLIQYYNGEERAKGNILERFSAQQFPDLHSELNLSSLELGDSALYFCASSEGGGPSYGYTFGSGTRLTVV.

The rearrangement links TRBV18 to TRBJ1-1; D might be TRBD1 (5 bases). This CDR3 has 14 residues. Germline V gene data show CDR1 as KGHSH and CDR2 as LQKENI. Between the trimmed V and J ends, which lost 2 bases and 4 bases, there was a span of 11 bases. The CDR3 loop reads CASSPASGGTEAFF. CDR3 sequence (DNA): TGTGCCAGCTCACCAGCATCGGGGGGCACTGAAGCTTTCTTT.

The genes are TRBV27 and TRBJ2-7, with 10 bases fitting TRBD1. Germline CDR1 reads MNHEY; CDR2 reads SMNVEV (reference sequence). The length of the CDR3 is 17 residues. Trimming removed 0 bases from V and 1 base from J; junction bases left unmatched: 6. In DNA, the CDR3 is TGTGCCAGCAGTTTATCTACCGGGACAGGGGCTTCCTACGAGCAGTACTTC. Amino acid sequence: CASSLSTGTGASYEQYF.

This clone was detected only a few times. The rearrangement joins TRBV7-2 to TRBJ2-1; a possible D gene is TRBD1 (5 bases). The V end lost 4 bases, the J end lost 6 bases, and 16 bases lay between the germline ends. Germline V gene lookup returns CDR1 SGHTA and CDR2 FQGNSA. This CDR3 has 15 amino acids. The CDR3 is CASSSDSLRGNEQFF. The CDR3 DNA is TGTGCCAGCAGCTCAGACAGCTTAAGAGGCAATGAGCAGTTCTTC.

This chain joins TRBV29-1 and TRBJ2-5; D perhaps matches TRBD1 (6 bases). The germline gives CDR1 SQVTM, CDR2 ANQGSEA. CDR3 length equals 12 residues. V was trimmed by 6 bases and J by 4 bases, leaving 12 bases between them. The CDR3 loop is CSVGQGRETQYF. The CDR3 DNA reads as TGCAGCGTCGGGCAGGGGCGAGAGACCCAGTACTTC.

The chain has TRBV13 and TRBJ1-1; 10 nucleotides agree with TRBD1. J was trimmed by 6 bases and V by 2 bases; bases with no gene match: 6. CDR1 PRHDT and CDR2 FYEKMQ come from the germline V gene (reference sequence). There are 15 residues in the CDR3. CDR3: CASSLSRTGGAEAFF. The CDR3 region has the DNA TGTGCCAGCAGCTTATCTCGGACAGGGGGAGCTGAAGCTTTCTTT. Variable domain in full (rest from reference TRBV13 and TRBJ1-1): AAGVIQSPRHLIKEKRETATLKCYPIPRHDTVYWYQQGPGQDPQFLISFYEKMQSDKGSIPDRFSAQQFSDYHSELNMSSLELGDSALYFCASSLSRTGGAEAFFGQGTRLTVV.

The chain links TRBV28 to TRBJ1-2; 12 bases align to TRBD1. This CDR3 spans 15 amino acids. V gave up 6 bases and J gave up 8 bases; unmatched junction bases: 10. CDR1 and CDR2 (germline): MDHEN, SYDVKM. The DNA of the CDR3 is TGTGCCAGCAGAATATCCGGGACAGGGGGCGTGGGCTACACCTTC. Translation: CASRISGTGGVGYTF.

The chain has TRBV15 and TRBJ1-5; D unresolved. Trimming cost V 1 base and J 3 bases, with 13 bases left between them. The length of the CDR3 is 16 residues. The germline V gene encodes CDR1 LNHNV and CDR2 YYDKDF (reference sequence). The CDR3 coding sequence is TGTGCCACCAGCAGAGGGGGTTCGGAGCACAATCAGCCCCAGCATTTT. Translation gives CATSRGGSEHNQPQHF.

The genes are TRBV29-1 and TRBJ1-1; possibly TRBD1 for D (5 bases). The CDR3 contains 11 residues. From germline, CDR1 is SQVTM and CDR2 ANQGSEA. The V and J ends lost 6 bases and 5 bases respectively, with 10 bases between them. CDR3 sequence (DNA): TGCAGCGTCCGGCGGGGGACTGAAGCTTTCTTT. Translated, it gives CSVRRGTEAFF.

CDR3 protein: CASSLSVGNTEAFF. The CDR3, as DNA: TGTGCCAGCAGCTTATCTGTGGGGAACACTGAAGCTTTCTTT. The V and J genes are TRBV7-6 and TRBJ1-1; D is undetermined. This CDR3 spans 14 amino acids. Trimming shortened V by 2 bases and J by 1 base, and 8 bases separated the two germline ends. The germline CDR1 and CDR2 sequences are SGHVS and FNYEAQ. Looking up the rest from reference TRBV7-6 and TRBJ1-1 gives the full variable domain: GAGVSQSPRYKVTKRGQDVALRCDPISGHVSLYWYRQALGQGPEFLTYFNYEAQQDKSGLPNDRFSAERPEGSISTLTIQRTEQRDSAMYRCASSLSVGNTEAFFGQGTRLTVV.

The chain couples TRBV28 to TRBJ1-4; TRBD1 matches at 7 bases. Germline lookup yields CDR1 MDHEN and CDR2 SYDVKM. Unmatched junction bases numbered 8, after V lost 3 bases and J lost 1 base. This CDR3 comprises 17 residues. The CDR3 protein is CASSLGTGALTNEKLFF. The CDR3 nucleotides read TGTGCCAGCAGTTTGGGTACAGGGGCGTTAACTAATGAAAAACTGTTTTTT. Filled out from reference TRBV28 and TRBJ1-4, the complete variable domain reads DVKVTQSSRYLVKRTGEKVFLECVQDMDHENMFWYRQDPGLGLRLIYFSYDVKMKEKGDIPEGYSVSREKKERFSLILESASTNQTSMYLCASSLGTGALTNEKLFFGSGTQLSVL.

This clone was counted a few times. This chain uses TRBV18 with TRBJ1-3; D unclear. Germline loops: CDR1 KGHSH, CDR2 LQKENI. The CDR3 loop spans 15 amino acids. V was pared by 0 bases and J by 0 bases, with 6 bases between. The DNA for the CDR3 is TGTGCCAGCTCACCACCCGGGTTCTCTGGAAACACCATATATTTT. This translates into CASSPPGFSGNTIYF.

In DNA form, the CDR3 reads TGTGCCAGCAGCGTAGAAGGGGACGGACAGCTCACCTCCTTCTATGGCTACACCTTC. Translating gives CASSVEGDGQLTSFYGYTF. The V call is TRBV9, the J call TRBJ1-2; a weak D match, TRBD1 (6 bases). The CDR3 extends over 19 amino acids. Germline lookup yields CDR1 SGDLS and CDR2 YYNGEE. Trimming shortened V by 0 bases and J by 4 bases, and 25 bases separated the two germline ends. The variable domain in full, with the rest retrieved from reference TRBV9 and TRBJ1-2, is DSGVTQTPKHLITATGQRVTLRCSPRSGDLSVYWYQQSLDQGLQFLIQYYNGEERAKGNILERFSAQQFPDLHSELNLSSLELGDSALYFCASSVEGDGQLTSFYGYTFGSGTRLTVV.

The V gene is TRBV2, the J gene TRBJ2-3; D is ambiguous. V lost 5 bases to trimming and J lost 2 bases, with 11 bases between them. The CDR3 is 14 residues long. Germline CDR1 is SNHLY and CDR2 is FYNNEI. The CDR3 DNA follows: TGTGCCAGCAGTTATCTGACGAACACAGATACGCAGTATTTT. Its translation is CASSYLTNTDTQYF.

The CDR3 DNA is TGTGCCAGCACCTCCGGGGGGGGGAAAGACTATGGCTACACCTTC. It specifies CASTSGGGKDYGYTF. The chain is built from TRBV28 and TRBJ1-2; TRBD1 might be the D (5 bases). The V gene's germline CDR1 is MDHEN and CDR2 SYDVKM. V dropped 7 bases and J dropped 3 bases, with 18 bases sitting between them. CDR3 size: 15 residues.

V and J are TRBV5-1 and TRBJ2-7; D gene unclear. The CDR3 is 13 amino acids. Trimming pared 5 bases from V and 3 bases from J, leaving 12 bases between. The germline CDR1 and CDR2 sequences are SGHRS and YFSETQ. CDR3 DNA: TGCGCCAGCAGTTCCCTTACTAACTACGAGCAGTACTTC. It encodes CASSSLTNYEQYF.